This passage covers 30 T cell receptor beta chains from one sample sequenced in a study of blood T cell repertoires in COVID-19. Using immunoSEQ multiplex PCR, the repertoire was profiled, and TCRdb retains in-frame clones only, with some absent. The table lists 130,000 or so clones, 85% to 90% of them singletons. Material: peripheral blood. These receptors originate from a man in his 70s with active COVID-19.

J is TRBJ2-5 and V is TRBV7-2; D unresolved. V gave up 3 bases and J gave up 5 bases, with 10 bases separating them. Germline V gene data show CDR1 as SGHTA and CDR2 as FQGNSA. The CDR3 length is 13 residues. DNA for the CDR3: TGTGCCAGCAGCTTTTTTGGTCAGGAGACCCAGTACTTC. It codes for CASSFFGQETQYF.

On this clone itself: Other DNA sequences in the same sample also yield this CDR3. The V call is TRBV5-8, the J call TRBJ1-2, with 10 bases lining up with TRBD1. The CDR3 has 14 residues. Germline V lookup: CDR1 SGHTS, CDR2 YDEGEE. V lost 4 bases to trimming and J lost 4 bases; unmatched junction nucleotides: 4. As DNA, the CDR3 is TGTGCCAGCAGCCGGGACAGGGGCGCCTATGGCTACACCTTC. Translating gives CASSRDRGAYGYTF.

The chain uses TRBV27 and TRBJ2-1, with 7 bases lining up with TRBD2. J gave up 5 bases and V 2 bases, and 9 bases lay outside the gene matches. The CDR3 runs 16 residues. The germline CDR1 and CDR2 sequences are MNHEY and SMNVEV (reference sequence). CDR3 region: CASSLLGGRNDNEQFF. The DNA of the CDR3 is TGTGCCAGCAGTTTACTGGGCGGGAGAAACGACAATGAGCAGTTCTTC.

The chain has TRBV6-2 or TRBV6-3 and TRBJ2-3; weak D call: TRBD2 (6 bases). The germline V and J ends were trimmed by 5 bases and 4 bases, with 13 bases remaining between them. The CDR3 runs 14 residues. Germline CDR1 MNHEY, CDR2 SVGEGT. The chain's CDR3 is CASSGLYQADTQYF. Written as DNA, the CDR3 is TGTGCCAGCAGTGGACTATACCAAGCAGATACGCAGTATTTT.

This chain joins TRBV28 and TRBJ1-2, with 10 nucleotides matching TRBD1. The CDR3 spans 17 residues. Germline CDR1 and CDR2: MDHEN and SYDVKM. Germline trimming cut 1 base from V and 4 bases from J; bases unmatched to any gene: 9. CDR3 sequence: CASSLSQPGQGIYGYTF. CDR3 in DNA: TGTGCCAGCAGTTTATCCCAACCGGGACAGGGGATCTATGGCTACACCTTC.

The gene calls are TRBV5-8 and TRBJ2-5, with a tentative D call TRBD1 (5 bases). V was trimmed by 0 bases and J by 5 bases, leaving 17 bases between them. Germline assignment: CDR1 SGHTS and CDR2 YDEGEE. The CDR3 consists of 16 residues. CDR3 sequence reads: CASSLGKGDITETQYF. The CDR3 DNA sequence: TGTGCCAGCAGCTTGGGGAAAGGGGATATTACGGAGACCCAGTACTTC.

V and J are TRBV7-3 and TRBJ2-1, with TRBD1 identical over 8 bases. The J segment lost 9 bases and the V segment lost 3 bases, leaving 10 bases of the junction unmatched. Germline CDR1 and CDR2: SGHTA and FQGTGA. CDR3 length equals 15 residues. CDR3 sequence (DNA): TGTGCCAGCAGCTTGCCCGACAGGGGACCTAGTGAGCAGTTCTTC. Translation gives CASSLPDRGPSEQFF.

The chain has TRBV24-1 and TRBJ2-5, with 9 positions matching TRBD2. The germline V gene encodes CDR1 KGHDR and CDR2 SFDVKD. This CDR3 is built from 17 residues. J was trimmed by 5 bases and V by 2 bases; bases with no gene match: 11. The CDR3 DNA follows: TGTGCCACCAGTGATTCCTCCCGGGGTAGCGGGAGTGAGACCCAGTACTTC. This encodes CATSDSSRGSGSETQYF.

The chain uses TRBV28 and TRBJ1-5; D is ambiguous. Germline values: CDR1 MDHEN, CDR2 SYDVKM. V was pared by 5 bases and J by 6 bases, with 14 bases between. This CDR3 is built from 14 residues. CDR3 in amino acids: CASSPHSARQPQHF. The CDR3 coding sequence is TGTGCCAGCAGTCCGCACAGTGCACGTCAGCCCCAGCATTTT.

CDR3 sequence (DNA): TGTGCCACCAGCAGGGCTTCGACAGGGTTCAATCAGCCCCAGCATTTT. Translated: CATSRASTGFNQPQHF. The rearrangement links TRBV15 to TRBJ1-5; 7 nucleotides agree with TRBD1. The CDR3 spans 16 residues. V gave up 3 bases and J gave up 3 bases; unmatched junction bases: 8. CDR1 and CDR2 from the germline V gene are LNHNV and YYDKDF (reference sequence).

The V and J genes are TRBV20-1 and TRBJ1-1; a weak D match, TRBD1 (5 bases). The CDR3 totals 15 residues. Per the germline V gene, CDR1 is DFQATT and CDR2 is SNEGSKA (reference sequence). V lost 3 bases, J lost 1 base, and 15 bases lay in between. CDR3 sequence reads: CSASLWVGQNTEAFF. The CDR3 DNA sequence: TGCAGTGCTAGTCTATGGGTGGGGCAGAACACTGAAGCTTTCTTT.

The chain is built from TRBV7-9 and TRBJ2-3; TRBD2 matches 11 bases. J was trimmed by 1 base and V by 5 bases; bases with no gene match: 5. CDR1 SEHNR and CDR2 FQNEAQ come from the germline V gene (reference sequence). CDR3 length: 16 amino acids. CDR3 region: CASSRGTSGRTDTQYF. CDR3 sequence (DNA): TGTGCCAGCAGCCGCGGGACTAGCGGACGCACAGATACGCAGTATTTT.

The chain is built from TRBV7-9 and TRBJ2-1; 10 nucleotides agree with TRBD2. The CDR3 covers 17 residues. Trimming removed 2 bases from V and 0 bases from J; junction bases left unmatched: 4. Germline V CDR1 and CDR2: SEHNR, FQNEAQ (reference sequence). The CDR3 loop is CASSLWGLAISYNEQFF. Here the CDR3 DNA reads TGTGCCAGCAGCTTATGGGGACTAGCGATCTCCTACAATGAGCAGTTCTTC.

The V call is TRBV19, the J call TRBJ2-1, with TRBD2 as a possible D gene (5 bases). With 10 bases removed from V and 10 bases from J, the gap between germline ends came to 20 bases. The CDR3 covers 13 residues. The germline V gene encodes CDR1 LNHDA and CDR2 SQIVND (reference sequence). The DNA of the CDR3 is TGTGCCACCTACCCGGGGTGGGCTGGCGAGCAGTTCTTC. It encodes CATYPGWAGEQFF.

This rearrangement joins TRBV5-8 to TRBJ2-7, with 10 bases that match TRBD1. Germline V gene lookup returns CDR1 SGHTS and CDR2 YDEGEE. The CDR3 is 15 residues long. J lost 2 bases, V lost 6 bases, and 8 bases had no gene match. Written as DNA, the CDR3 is TGTGCCAGCAAACCGACCGGGACAGGGGCCTACGAGCAGTACTTC. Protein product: CASKPTGTGAYEQYF.

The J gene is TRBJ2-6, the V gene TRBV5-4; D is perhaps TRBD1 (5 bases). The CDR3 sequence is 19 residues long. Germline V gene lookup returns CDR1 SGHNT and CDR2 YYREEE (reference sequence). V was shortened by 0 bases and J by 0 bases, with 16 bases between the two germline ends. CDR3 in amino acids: CASSLGGQRTPSGANVLTF. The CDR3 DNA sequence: TGTGCCAGCAGCTTGGGGGGCCAGCGTACCCCCTCTGGGGCCAACGTCCTGACTTTC.

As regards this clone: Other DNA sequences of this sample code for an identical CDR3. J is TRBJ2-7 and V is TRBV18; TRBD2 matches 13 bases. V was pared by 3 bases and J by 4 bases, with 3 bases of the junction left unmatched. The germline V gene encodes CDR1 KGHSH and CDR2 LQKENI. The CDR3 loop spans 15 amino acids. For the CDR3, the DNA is TGTGCCAGCTCACCTCGGACTAGCGGGAGTTACGAGCAGTACTTC. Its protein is CASSPRTSGSYEQYF.

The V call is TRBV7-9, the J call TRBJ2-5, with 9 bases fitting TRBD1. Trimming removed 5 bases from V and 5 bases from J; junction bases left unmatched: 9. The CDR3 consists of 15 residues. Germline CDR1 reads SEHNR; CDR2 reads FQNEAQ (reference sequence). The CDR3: CASSRVGTGRETQYF. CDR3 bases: TGTGCCAGCAGCCGAGTTGGGACAGGGAGGGAGACCCAGTACTTC.

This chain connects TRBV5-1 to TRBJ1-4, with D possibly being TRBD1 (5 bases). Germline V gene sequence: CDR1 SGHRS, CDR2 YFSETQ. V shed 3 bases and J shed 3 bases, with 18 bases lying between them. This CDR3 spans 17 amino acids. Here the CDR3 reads CASSSGVVSGANEKLFF. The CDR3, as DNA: TGCGCCAGCAGCTCGGGAGTGGTATCGGGGGCTAATGAAAAACTGTTTTTT.

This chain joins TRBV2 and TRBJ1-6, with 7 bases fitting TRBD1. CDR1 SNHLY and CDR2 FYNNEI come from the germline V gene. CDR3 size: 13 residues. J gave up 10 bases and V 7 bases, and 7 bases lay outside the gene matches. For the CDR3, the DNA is TGTGCCAGCATCCTGACAGGGTTGTCACCCCTCCACTTT. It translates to CASILTGLSPLHF.

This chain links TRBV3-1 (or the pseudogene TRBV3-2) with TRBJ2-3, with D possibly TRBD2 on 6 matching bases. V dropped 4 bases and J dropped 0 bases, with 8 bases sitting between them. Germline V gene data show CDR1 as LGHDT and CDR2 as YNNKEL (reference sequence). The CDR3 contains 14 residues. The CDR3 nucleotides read TGTGCCAGCAGCCGGAGCGGGAGCACAGATACGCAGTATTTT. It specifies CASSRSGSTDTQYF.

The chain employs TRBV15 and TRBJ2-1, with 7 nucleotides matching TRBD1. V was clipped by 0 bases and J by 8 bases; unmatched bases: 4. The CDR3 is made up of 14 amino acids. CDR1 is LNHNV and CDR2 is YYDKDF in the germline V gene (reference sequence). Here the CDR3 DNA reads TGTGCCACCAGCAGAGACCAGGGGGTGCATGAGCAGTTCTTC. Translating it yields CATSRDQGVHEQFF. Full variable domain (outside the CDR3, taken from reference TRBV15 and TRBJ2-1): DAMVIQNPRYQVTQFGKPVTLSCSQTLNHNVMYWYQQKSSQAPKLLFHYYDKDFNNEADTPDNFQSRRPNTSFCFLDIRSPGLGDTAMYLCATSRDQGVHEQFFGPGTRLTVL.

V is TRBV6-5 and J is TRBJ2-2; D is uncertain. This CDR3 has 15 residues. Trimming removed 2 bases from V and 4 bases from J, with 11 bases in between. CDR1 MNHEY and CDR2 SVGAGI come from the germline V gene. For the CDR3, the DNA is TGTGCCAGCAGTTACATGGGCCTACTCACCGGGGAGCTGTTTTTT. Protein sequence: CASSYMGLLTGELFF.

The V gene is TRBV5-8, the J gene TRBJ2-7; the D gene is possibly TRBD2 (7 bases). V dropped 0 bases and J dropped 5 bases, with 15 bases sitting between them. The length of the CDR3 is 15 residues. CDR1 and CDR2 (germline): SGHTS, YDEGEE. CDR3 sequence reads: CASSLARGGGDEQYF. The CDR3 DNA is TGTGCCAGCAGCTTGGCTCGGGGAGGGGGAGACGAGCAGTACTTC.

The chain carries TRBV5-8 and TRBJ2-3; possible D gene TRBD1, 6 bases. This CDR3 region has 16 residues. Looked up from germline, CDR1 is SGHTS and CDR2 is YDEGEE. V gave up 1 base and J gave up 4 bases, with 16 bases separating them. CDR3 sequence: CASSLRGTPSADTQYF. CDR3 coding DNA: TGTGCCAGCAGCTTGAGGGGGACGCCCTCCGCAGATACGCAGTATTTT.

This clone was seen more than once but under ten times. CDR3 region: CACTGRWSLEQYF. The CDR3 DNA sequence: TGTGCCTGCACAGGGCGGTGGAGTCTCGAGCAGTACTTC. The chain couples TRBV30 to TRBJ2-7, with D perhaps matching TRBD1 (6 bases). Germline lookup yields CDR1 GTSNPN and CDR2 SVGIG (reference sequence). Trimming cost V 6 bases and J 6 bases, with 18 bases left between them. This CDR3 region has 13 residues.

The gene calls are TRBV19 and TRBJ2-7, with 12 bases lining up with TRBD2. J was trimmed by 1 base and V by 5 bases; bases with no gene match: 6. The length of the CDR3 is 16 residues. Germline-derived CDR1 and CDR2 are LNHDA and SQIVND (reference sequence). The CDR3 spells CASSLGTSGSSYEQYF. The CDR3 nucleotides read TGTGCCAGTAGTTTGGGGACTAGCGGGTCATCCTACGAGCAGTACTTC.

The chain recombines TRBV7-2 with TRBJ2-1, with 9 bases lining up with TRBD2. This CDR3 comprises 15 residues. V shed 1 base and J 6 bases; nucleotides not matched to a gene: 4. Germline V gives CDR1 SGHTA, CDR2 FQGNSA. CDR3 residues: CASSLEGTSPNEQFF. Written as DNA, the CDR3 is TGTGCCAGCAGCTTAGAGGGGACTAGCCCCAATGAGCAGTTCTTC.

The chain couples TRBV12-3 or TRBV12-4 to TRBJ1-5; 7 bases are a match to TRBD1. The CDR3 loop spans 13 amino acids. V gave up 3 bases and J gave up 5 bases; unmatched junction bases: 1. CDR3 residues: CASSLQGDQPQHF. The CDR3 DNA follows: TGTGCCAGCAGTTTGCAGGGGGATCAGCCCCAGCATTTT.

CDR3 amino acids: CASSLVGGGSVSYEQYF. In nucleotides, the CDR3 is TGCGCCAGCAGCTTGGTGGGGGGCGGGAGTGTCTCCTACGAGCAGTACTTC. The genes are TRBV5-1 and TRBJ2-7; D perhaps matches TRBD2 (7 bases). The CDR3 has 17 residues. Germline-derived CDR1 and CDR2 are SGHRS and YFSETQ. The ends were cut back, 0 bases at V and 0 bases at J, with 16 bases in the middle.